The clone carrying this T cell receptor beta chain was counted a few times. Its specificity is unknown. At one end, the junction sequence differs from germline, possibly due to a read error. A modified ARM-PCR protocol with three rounds of nested PCR amplified TCRbeta. From the multiplex PCR reads, TCRdb called clonotypes with MiXCR, one entry per CDR3 protein. The repertoire has some 66,000 distinct CDR3 sequences, around 64% of them found once; the top ten carry more than 30%. No cell sorting was done before RNA was extracted from the tissue. This non-tumor lung sample came from over 3 cm beyond the tumor edge. This entry belongs to a study of tumor and adjacent non-tumor tissue in lung cancer. The wider study: The cohort had about a dozen adenocarcinoma, a couple of squamous cell and 1 small cell patients. Notes on the study in general: Compared with tumor, normal lung showed significantly lower TCR diversity. In normal lung, the top 100 clones were significantly more dominant than in tumor.

Germline CDR1 is SGHDT and CDR2 is YYEEEE. The CDR3 covers 13 residues. The V call is TRBV5-6, the J call TRBJ2-5, with D uncertain. Specimen: distant non-tumor lung tissue. This receptor was obtained from a man between 65 and 85 years old with non-small cell lung cancer. The chain's CDR3 is CTSSFLGGETQYF. The CDR3 bases are TGTACCAGCAGCTTCCTAGGCGGAGAGACCCAGTACTTC.